This TCR beta chain was observed in a study of T cells in Graves' hyperthyroidism and ophthalmopathy. General study points: In blood, most of the thyroid clonotypes expanded above 0.001 were also present.

This clonotype occurred many times. Its antigen is unidentified. TCR beta CDR3 regions were amplified from RNA transcripts. Using the HTBI primer set, a first-round RT-PCR was run on the TCR CDR3. TCRdb re-called the multiplex PCR reads with MiXCR, one entry per CDR3 protein. Here the sample spans around 240,000 distinct CDR3 sequences, around 17% being singletons. This CDR3 contains 15 residues. V lost 6 bases and J lost 0, with 14 bases in between. Germline CDR1 and CDR2: MNHEY and SMNVEV (reference sequence). The authors took PBMCs from roughly 9.3 ml fresh peripheral blood. The material sequenced was blood. V gene TRBV27 combines with J gene TRBJ1-1; no clear D gene. The clonotype originates from a woman younger than 30 with Graves' ophthalmopathy. CDR3 sequence reads: CASSQATDVNTEAFF. The CDR3 bases are TGTGCCAGCAGCCAAGCGACGGACGTGAACACTGAAGCTTTCTTT.